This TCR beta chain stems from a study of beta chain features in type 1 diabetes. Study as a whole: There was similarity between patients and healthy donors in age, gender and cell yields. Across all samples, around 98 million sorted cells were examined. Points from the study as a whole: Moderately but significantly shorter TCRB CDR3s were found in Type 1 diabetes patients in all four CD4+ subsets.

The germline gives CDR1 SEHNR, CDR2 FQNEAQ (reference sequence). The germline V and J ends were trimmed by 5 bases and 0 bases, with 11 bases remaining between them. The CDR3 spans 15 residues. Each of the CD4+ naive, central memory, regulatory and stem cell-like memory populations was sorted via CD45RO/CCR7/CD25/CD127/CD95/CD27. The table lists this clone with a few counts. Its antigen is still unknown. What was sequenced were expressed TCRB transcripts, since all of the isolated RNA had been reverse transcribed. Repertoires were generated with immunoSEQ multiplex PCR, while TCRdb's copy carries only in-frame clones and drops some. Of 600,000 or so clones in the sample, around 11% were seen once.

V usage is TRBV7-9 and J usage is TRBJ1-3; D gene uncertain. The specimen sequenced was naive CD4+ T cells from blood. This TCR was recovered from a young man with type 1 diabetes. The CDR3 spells CASSARTASGNTIYF. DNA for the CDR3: TGTGCCAGCAGCGCCCGCACAGCCTCTGGAAACACCATATATTTT.